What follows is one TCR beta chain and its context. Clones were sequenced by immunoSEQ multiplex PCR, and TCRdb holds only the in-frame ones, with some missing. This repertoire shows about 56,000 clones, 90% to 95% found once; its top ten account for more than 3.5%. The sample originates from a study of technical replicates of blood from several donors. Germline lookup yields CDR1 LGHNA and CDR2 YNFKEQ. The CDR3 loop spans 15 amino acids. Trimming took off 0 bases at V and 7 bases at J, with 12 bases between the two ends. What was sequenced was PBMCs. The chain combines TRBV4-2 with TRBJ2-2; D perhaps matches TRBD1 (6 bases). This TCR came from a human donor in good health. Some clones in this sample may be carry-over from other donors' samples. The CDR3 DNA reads TGTGCCAGCAGCCAAGATCGGAGACAGGTCGGGGAGCTGTTTTTT. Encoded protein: CASSQDRRQVGELFF.